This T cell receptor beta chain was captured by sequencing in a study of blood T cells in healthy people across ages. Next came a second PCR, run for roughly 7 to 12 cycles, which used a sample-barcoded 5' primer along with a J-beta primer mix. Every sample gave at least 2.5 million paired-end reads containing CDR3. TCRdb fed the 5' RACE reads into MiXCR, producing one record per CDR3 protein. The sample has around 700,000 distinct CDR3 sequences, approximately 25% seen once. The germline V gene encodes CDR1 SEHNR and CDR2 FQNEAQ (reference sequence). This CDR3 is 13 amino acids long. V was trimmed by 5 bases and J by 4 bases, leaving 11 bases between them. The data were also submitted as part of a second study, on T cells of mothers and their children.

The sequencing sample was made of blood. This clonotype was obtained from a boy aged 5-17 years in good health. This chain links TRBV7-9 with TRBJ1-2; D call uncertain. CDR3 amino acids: CASSPDTSYGYTF. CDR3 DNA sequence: TGTGCCAGCAGCCCTGACACAAGCTATGGCTACACCTTC.